Listed below are T cell receptor beta chains from one sample, sequenced in a study of T cell changes during pregnancy in multiple sclerosis. Some clones are missing from TCRdb's copy, which holds only in-frame ones; the method was immunoSEQ multiplex PCR. In the table there are just under 65,000 clones, roughly 91% of which are singletons. The specimen was peripheral blood, collected in the second trimester of pregnancy. Source of these receptors: a female donor in good health, enrolled as a control in a pregnancy study. CDR3s include the opening cysteine and the closing phenylalanine or tryptophan. The D gene is left open where the match is weak. The size of a clone is reported for some rows only, either as once, few or many, or as a class for expanded clones.

v_gene	abundance	j_gene	d_gene	CDR3aa	CDR3nt
TRBV6-5	-	TRBJ1-5	-	CASSPGGNQPQHF	TGTGCCAGCAGTCCGGGAGGGAATCAGCCCCAGCATTTT
TRBV21-1	-	TRBJ1-2	-	CASSPGQPNYGYTF	TGTGCCAGCAGTCCCGGACAGCCAAACTATGGCTACACCTTC
TRBV30	-	TRBJ1-4	-	CAWSTGKNEKLFF	TGTGCCTGGTCTACAGGGAAGAACGAAAAACTGTTTTTT
TRBV28	once	TRBJ1-5	-	CASRPDTRGRPQHF	TGTGCCAGCAGACCCGACACGCGGGGGAGGCCCCAGCATTTT
TRBV19	-	TRBJ1-4	-	CASSHGQRREKLFF	TGTGCCAGTAGTCACGGACAGAGACGGGAAAAACTGTTTTTT
TRBV9	few	TRBJ1-1	TRBD1	CASSSTGDSNTEAFF	TGTGCCAGCAGTTCTACAGGGGACTCGAACACTGAAGCTTTCTTT
TRBV27	-	TRBJ2-3	-	CASSFFGTDTQYF	TGTGCCAGCAGTTTTTTCGGCACAGATACGCAGTATTTT
TRBV6-1	-	TRBJ2-7	TRBD2	CASSEIGLAGGSSYEQYF	TGTGCCAGCAGTGAAATCGGGCTAGCGGGAGGATCATCCTACGAGCAGTACTTC
TRBV7-9	-	TRBJ1-1	TRBD1	CASSRTGAGSTEAFF	TGTGCCAGCAGCCGGACAGGGGCGGGCTCCACTGAAGCTTTCTTT
TRBV5-1	-	TRBJ2-7	TRBD2	CASSSDLTGLGSSYEQYF	TGCGCCAGCAGCTCAGACCTCACGGGACTAGGGAGCTCCTACGAGCAGTACTTC
TRBV4-1	-	TRBJ2-7	-	CASSQDGQGGFYEQYF	TGCGCCAGCAGCCAAGATGGACAGGGAGGGTTCTACGAGCAGTACTTC
TRBV5-4	once	TRBJ2-3	TRBD1	CASSFNGQGGDTQYF	TGTGCCAGCAGCTTCAATGGACAGGGAGGAGATACGCAGTATTTT
TRBV4-1	-	TRBJ2-1	-	CASSQGTGNEQFF	TGCGCCAGCAGCCAAGGAACGGGGAATGAGCAGTTCTTC
TRBV9	once	TRBJ2-1	TRBD2	CASSVDRLAGGGDNEQFF	TGTGCCAGCAGCGTAGATAGGCTAGCGGGGGGGGGTGACAATGAGCAGTTCTTC
TRBV5-1	-	TRBJ2-1	-	CASSGLNPGYNEQFF	TGCGCCAGCAGCGGCCTTAACCCCGGGTACAATGAGCAGTTCTTC
TRBV7-8	once	TRBJ1-2	-	CASSLGRQLNYGYTF	TGTGCCAGCAGCTTAGGGCGACAGCTTAACTATGGCTACACCTTC
TRBV7-8	once	TRBJ1-4	-	CASSFGRGNEKLFF	TGTGCCAGCAGCTTCGGACGCGGGAATGAAAAACTGTTTTTT
TRBV6-6	-	TRBJ1-2	-	CASSYSMGRPYGYTF	TGTGCCAGCAGTTACTCGATGGGGAGACCCTATGGCTACACCTTC
TRBV5-6	-	TRBJ1-1	-	CASSLTGNTEAFF	TGTGCCAGCAGCTTAACAGGGAACACTGAAGCTTTCTTT
TRBV5-4	-	TRBJ1-2	TRBD1	CASSLLGTGAWGYTF	TGTGCCAGCAGCCTACTCGGGACAGGGGCTTGGGGCTACACCTTC
TRBV6-1	-	TRBJ1-1	-	CASSEWRESEAFF	TGTGCCAGCAGTGAATGGAGGGAATCTGAAGCTTTCTTT
TRBV7-3	-	TRBJ1-1	TRBD1	CASSFGQGEAFF	TGTGCCAGCAGCTTCGGACAGGGTGAAGCTTTCTTT